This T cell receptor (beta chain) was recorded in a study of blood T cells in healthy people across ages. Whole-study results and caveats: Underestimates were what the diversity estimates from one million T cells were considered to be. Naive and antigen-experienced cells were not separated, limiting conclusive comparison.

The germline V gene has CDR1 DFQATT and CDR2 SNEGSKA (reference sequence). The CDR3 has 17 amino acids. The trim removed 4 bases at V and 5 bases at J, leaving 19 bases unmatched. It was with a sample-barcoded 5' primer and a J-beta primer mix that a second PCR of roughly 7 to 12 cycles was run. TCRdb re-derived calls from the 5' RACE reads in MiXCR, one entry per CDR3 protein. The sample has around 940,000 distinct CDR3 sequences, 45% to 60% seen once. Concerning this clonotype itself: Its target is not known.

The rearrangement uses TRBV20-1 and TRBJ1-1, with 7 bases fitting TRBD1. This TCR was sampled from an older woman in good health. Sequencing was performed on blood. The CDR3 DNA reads TGCAGTGCTAAGGACAGGTCTACGCCTTGGAGGGTGACTGAAGCTTTCTTT. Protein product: CSAKDRSTPWRVTEAFF.